Sequencing of this T cell receptor beta chain was carried out in a study of cytomegalovirus exposure and HLA in healthy donors. General study findings and limits: Presence/absence analyses rested on an assumption that sequencing depth was roughly uniform across donors. TCR beta chain V- and J-gene trimming was linked, in a later analysis, to a missense variant in DCLRE1C. Available immune exposure information was restricted to CMV serostatus only.

The study ran its PCR with 60 Vbeta and 13 Jbeta primers. Assay used: immunoSEQ multiplex PCR; TCRdb lists only in-frame clones, some missing. The sample holds a few hundred thousand clones, 65% to 90% seen once. For this clone: As yet, its antigen is unknown.

This sequence was found in a girl between 5 and 17 years old in good health and CMV-seronegative. The sample consisted of PBMCs.

This chain's CDR3 is CASNRGQTSNQPQHF. The CDR3, as DNA: TGTGCCAGCAACCGCGGACAAACTAGCAATCAGCCCCAGCATTTT. The gene calls are TRBV6-1 and TRBJ1-5, with a weak D call TRBD1 (5 bases). Germline CDR1 MNHNS, CDR2 SASEGT. The V end lost 7 bases, the J end lost 0 bases, and 13 bases lay between the germline ends. The CDR3 totals 15 residues.